This T cell receptor beta chain was sequenced during a study of T cell responses to AZD1222 COVID-19 vaccine. Overall study: Second-dose recipients at about 4 or about 12 weeks were treated as one pooled group. General study points: Two doses of AZD1222 preceded a rise in Spike-specific TCR breadth and depth. Females made up more of the donors, who were largely white British, and clonal diversity may have come out too low. Vaccine-related CD4 TCRs covered spike, predominating at 160-218 and 743-854.

The germline gives CDR1 WNHNN, CDR2 SYGVQD (reference sequence). The CDR3 is made up of 14 amino acids. V lost 5 bases, J lost 1 base, and 10 bases lay in between. A word on this clone: The antigen is unknown.

The assay was immunoSEQ multiplex PCR, and TCRdb's table has in-frame clones only and misses some. The sample includes over 120,000 clones, over 85% seen only once; the top ten take around 1.5%. This chain connects TRBV10-1 to TRBJ2-3; D call uncertain. The TCR was taken from an adult in good health. The source was peripheral blood, collected on day 0 of AZD1222 vaccination. The CDR3 is CASSSNRGTDTQYF. DNA for the CDR3: TGCGCCAGCAGTTCCAACCGGGGCACAGATACGCAGTATTTT.